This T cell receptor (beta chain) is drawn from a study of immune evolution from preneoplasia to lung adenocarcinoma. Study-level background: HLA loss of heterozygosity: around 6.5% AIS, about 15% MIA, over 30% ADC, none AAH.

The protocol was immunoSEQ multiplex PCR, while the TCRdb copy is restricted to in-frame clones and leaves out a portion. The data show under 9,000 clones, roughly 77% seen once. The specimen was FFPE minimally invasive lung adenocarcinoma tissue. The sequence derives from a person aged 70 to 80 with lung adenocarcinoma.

CDR3: CASSWGTGRYTEAFF. Written as DNA, the CDR3 is TGTGCCAGTAGCTGGGGTACAGGGCGGTACACTGAAGCTTTCTTT. V and J are TRBV19 and TRBJ1-1; tentative D call: TRBD1 (6 bases). Trimming cost V 6 bases and J 3 bases, with 17 bases left between them. This CDR3 region has 15 residues. The germline CDR1 and CDR2 sequences are LNHDA and SQIVND (reference sequence).